This TCR beta chain was profiled in a study of T cells after yellow fever vaccination. Study outcomes and limitations: Compared with primary, the secondary response was weaker and peaked at day 5, not 15.

The germline V gene encodes CDR1 SGHTA and CDR2 FQGNSA. The CDR3 has 14 amino acids. The trim removed 5 bases at V and 5 bases at J, leaving 7 bases unmatched. TCRdb itself ran the 5' RACE reads through MiXCR, one entry per CDR3 protein. This table has just under 600,000 distinct CDR3 sequences, roughly 14% appearing once. On this clonotype itself: Its antigen remains unidentified.

This chain links TRBV7-2 with TRBJ1-2, with 8 positions matching TRBD1. The source is a man aged 25 to 40 who received the YFV17D yellow fever vaccine. The material sequenced was PBMCs, taken on the day of the yellow fever booster vaccination. DNA for the CDR3: TGTGCCAGCAGCCAAGGACAGGGCTTTTATGGCTACACCTTC. This encodes CASSQGQGFYGYTF.